These 19 T cell receptor beta chains came from one sample sequenced in a study of T cell changes during pregnancy in multiple sclerosis. Repertoires were generated with immunoSEQ multiplex PCR, while TCRdb's copy carries only in-frame clones and drops some. Here the sample spans tens of thousands of clones, approximately 92% being singletons. The starting material was peripheral blood, obtained in the third trimester of pregnancy. Every receptor here comes from a female donor in good health, enrolled as a control in a pregnancy study.

The V call is TRBV4-2, the J call TRBJ1-3; maybe TRBD1 (5 bases). The V end lost 0 bases, the J end lost 0 bases, and 6 bases lay between the germline ends. Per germline, CDR1 LGHNA and CDR2 YNFKEQ. This CDR3 is built from 15 residues. The CDR3 nucleotides read TGTGCCAGCAGCCAAGAACAGGCCTCTGGAAACACCATATATTTT. Translation gives CASSQEQASGNTIYF.

This chain joins TRBV28 and TRBJ1-4, with D perhaps matching TRBD1 (5 bases). Germline CDR1 reads MDHEN; CDR2 reads SYDVKM. This CDR3 has 14 amino acids. Trimming stripped 6 bases from V and 8 bases from J, with 16 bases between. Written as DNA, the CDR3 is TGTGCCAGCAGCCTCCACCCGAAGGGGGAAAAACTGTTTTTT. It encodes CASSLHPKGEKLFF.

The CDR3 spells CASSLAETDGYTF. The CDR3 coding sequence is TGTGCCAGCAGCTTAGCAGAGACAGATGGCTACACCTTC. This chain links TRBV7-9 with TRBJ1-2; possibly TRBD1 for D (5 bases). CDR3 length: 13 residues. In germline, CDR1 is SEHNR, CDR2 FQNEAQ (reference sequence). V was shortened by 0 bases and J by 6 bases, with 8 bases between the two germline ends. The full variable domain, completed using reference TRBV7-9 and TRBJ1-2, is DTGVSQNPRHKITKRGQNVTFRCDPISEHNRLYWYRQTLGQGPEFLTYFQNEAQLEKSRLLSDRFSAERPKGSFSTLEIQRTEQGDSAMYLCASSLAETDGYTFGSGTRLTVV.

The rearrangement uses TRBV27 and TRBJ2-1, with 8 bases aligning to TRBD1. There are 12 residues in the CDR3. Germline V CDR1 and CDR2: MNHEY, SMNVEV (reference sequence). V lost 6 bases to trimming and J lost 10 bases; unmatched junction nucleotides: 5. The CDR3 loop reads CASRPNRGEQFF. The CDR3 nucleotides are TGTGCCAGCAGACCTAACAGGGGGGAGCAGTTCTTC.

The chain is built from TRBV5-1 and TRBJ2-3; D call uncertain. This CDR3 has 13 residues. Trimming left V 2 bases short and J 1 base short, with 5 bases between. CDR1 is SGHRS and CDR2 is YFSETQ in the germline V gene. The CDR3 sequence is CASSFPGTDTQYF. In DNA form, the CDR3 reads TGCGCCAGCAGCTTTCCCGGCACAGATACGCAGTATTTT.

The chain links TRBV5-1 to TRBJ2-5; weak D call: TRBD2 (5 bases). Deletions cut 7 bases from V and 2 bases from J, with 12 bases between. The CDR3 runs 13 residues. Germline assignment: CDR1 SGHRS and CDR2 YFSETQ. The CDR3 bases are TGCGCCAGCCAGCCGGAGGATCAAGAGACCCAGTACTTC. It codes for CASQPEDQETQYF.

V usage is TRBV6-1 and J usage is TRBJ2-6; D call uncertain. This CDR3 is built from 16 residues. CDR1 MNHNS and CDR2 SASEGT come from the germline V gene. Deletions cut 4 bases from V and 0 bases from J, with 10 bases between. CDR3 sequence: CASSASISSGANVLTF. The DNA of the CDR3 is TGTGCCAGCAGTGCCTCCATTAGCTCTGGGGCCAACGTCCTGACTTTC.

This clone was seen a single time. The chain employs TRBV27 and TRBJ1-2, with TRBD1 identical over 8 bases. J lost 8 bases, V lost 6 bases, and 8 bases had no gene match. The CDR3 has 13 amino acids. In germline, CDR1 is MNHEY, CDR2 SMNVEV (reference sequence). The CDR3 region is CASSPTGARGYTF. The CDR3 DNA is TGTGCCAGCAGCCCGACAGGGGCACGCGGCTACACCTTC.

This chain links TRBV2 with TRBJ1-4; TRBD1 agrees at 9 bases. The V gene's germline CDR1 is SNHLY and CDR2 FYNNEI. The trim removed 6 bases at V and 8 bases at J, leaving 7 bases unmatched. The CDR3 is 14 amino acids. The chain's CDR3 is CASREQGAGEKLFF. CDR3 DNA: TGTGCCAGCAGGGAACAGGGGGCAGGAGAAAAACTGTTTTTT.

The chain carries TRBV27 and TRBJ2-7; the match to TRBD1 covers 8 bases. Germline CDR1 reads MNHEY; CDR2 reads SMNVEV (reference sequence). The CDR3 runs to 13 residues. V dropped 6 bases and J dropped 6; count of bases not matched to a gene: 7. CDR3 residues: CASRTDRGLEQYF. The CDR3 DNA sequence: TGTGCCAGCAGGACCGACAGGGGACTCGAGCAGTACTTC.

The chain employs TRBV2 and TRBJ2-2; tentative D call: TRBD2 (6 bases). The CDR3 length is 14 residues. The V gene lost 9 bases and the J gene lost 7 bases, with 18 bases spanning the gap. Germline V gives CDR1 SNHLY, CDR2 FYNNEI. The chain's CDR3 is CARGEDLRGGELFF. CDR3 nucleotide sequence: TGTGCCAGGGGGGAGGACCTCCGGGGCGGGGAGCTGTTTTTT.

The rearrangement joins TRBV6-4 to TRBJ2-1; TRBD2 aligns across 10 bases. Germline V gene sequence: CDR1 MRHNA, CDR2 SNTAGT. The CDR3 loop spans 17 amino acids. Trimming took 11 bases from V and 6 from J; bases not matched to a gene: 19. This chain's CDR3 is CAPYPAGGRSTVNEQFF. The CDR3 DNA reads as TGTGCCCCCTACCCAGCGGGGGGGCGGTCGACGGTCAATGAGCAGTTCTTC.

This clone was counted between two and nine times. The chain employs TRBV4-1 and TRBJ1-2; maybe TRBD1 (5 bases). Deletions cut 0 bases from V and 10 bases from J, with 9 bases between. The germline gives CDR1 MGHRA, CDR2 YSYEKL. The CDR3 runs to 12 residues. CDR3 coding DNA: TGCGCCAGCAGCCAAGATCGGGACTCCTACACCTTC. Translated, it gives CASSQDRDSYTF.

The CDR3 DNA reads as TGTGCCAGCAGTTATAGCGGGAGGGTTTCGGACGGGGAGCTGTTTTTT. It encodes CASSYSGRVSDGELFF. The chain carries TRBV6-5 and TRBJ2-2; 11 bases match TRBD2. The CDR3 sequence is 16 residues long. The germline CDR1 and CDR2 sequences are MNHEY and SVGAGI. V gave up 3 bases and J gave up 7 bases; unmatched junction bases: 7.

V and J are TRBV27 and TRBJ2-1; 9 bases are a match to TRBD2. CDR3 length equals 14 residues. J gave up 6 bases and V 2 bases, and 2 bases lay outside the gene matches. The germline V gene encodes CDR1 MNHEY and CDR2 SMNVEV (reference sequence). In nucleotides, the CDR3 is TGTGCCAGCAGTTTAAGACTAGCGGCCAATGAGCAGTTCTTC. Translation gives CASSLRLAANEQFF.

The chain has TRBV29-1 and TRBJ2-7, with 7 bases identical to TRBD1. The CDR3 runs to 14 residues. J lost 0 bases, V lost 5 bases, and 7 bases had no gene match. Germline assignment: CDR1 SQVTM and CDR2 ANQGSEA. The CDR3 DNA reads TGCAGCGTTAAAGGACAGGAGAGCTCCTACGAGCAGTACTTC. Amino acids: CSVKGQESSYEQYF.

The chain carries TRBV10-1 and TRBJ1-2; D gene ambiguous. Trimming removed 0 bases at V and 4 bases at J, with 6 bases between. Looked up from germline, CDR1 is WNHNN and CDR2 is SYGVQD (reference sequence). CDR3 length: 13 amino acids. As DNA, the CDR3 is TGCGCCAGCAGTGAGTCGACACCCTATGGCTACACCTTC. Its translation is CASSESTPYGYTF.

The chain carries TRBV6-1 and TRBJ2-7; 8 nucleotides agree with TRBD2. Germline loops: CDR1 MNHNS, CDR2 SASEGT. V lost 0 bases to trimming and J lost 4 bases; unmatched junction nucleotides: 5. The CDR3 totals 15 residues. The CDR3 coding sequence is TGTGCCAGCAGTGAAGCTAGCGGGGCCGGATACGAGCAGTACTTC. It yields the protein CASSEASGAGYEQYF.

The genes are TRBV27 and TRBJ2-7, with TRBD1 as a possible D gene (6 bases). The ends were cut back, 4 bases at V and 3 bases at J, with 7 bases in the middle. Germline lookup yields CDR1 MNHEY and CDR2 SMNVEV (reference sequence). This CDR3 has 12 amino acids. The CDR3 region has the DNA TGTGCCAGCAGTTCGGACAGCTACGAGCAGTACTTC. It is translated as CASSSDSYEQYF.